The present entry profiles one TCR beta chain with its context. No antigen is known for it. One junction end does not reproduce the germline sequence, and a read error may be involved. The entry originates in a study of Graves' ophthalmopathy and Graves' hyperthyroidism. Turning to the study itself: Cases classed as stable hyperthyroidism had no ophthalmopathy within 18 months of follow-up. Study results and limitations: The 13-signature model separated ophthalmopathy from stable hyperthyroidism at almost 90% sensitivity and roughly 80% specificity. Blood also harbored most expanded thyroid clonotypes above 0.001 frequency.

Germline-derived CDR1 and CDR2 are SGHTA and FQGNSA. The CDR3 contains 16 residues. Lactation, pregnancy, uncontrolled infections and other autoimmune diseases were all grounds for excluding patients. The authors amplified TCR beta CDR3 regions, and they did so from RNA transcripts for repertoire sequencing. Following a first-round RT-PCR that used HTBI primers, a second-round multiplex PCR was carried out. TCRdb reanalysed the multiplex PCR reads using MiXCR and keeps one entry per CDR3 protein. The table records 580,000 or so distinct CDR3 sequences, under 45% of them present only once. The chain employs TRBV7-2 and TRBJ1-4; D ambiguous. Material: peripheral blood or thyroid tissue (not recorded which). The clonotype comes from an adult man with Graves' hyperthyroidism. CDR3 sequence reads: CASSLRTPATNGKLFF. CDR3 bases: TGTGCCAGCAGCCTACGGACGCCCGCAACTAATGGAAAACTGTTTTTT. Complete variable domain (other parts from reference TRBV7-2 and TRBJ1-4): GAGVSQSPSNKVTEKGKDVELRCDPISGHTALYWYRQSLGQGLEFLIYFQGNSAPDKSGLPSDRFSAERTGGSVSTLTIQRTQQEDSAVYLCASSLRTPATNGKLFFGSGTQLSVL.